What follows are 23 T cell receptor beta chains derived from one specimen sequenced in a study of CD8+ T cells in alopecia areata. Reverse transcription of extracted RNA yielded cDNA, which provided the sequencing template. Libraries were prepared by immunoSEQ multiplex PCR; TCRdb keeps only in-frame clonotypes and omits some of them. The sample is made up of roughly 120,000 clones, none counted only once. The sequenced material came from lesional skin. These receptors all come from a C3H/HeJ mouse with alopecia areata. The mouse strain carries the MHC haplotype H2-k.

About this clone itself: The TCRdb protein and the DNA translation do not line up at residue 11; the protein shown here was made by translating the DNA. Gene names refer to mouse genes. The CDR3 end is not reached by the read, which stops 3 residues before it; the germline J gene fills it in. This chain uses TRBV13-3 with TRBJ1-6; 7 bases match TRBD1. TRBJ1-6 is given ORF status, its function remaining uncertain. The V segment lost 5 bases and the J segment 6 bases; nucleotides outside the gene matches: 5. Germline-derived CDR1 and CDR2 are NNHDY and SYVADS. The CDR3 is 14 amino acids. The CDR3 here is CASRNRDSNSPLYF. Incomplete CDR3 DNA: TGTGCCAGCAGAAACCGGGACAGTAATTCGCCC.

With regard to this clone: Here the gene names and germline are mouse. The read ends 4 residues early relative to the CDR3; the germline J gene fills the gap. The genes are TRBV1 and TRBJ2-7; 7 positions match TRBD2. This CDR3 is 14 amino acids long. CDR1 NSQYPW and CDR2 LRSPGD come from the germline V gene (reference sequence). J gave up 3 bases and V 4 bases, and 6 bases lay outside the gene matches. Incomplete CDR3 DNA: TGCACCTGCAGTGAAACTGGGGTCCACTAT. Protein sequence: CTCSETGVHY. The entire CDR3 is CTCSETGVHYEQYF.

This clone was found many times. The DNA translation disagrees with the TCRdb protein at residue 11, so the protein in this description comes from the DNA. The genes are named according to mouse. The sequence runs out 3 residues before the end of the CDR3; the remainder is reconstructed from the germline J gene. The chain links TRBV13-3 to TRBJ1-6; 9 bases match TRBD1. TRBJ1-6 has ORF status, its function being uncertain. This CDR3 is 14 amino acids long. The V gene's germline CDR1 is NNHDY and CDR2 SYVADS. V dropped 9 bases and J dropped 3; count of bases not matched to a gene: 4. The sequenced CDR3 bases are TGTGCCACCGGGACAGGGAGCTATAATTCGCCC. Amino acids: CATGTGSYNSP. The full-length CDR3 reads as CATGTGSYNSPLYF.

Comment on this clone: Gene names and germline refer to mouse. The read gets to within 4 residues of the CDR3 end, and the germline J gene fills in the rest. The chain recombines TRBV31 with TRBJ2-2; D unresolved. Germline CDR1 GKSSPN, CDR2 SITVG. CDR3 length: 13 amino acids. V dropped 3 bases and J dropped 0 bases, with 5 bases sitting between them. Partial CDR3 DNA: TGTGCCTGGAGACTTTCAAACACCGGG. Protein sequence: CAWRLSNTG. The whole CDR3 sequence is CAWRLSNTGQLYF.

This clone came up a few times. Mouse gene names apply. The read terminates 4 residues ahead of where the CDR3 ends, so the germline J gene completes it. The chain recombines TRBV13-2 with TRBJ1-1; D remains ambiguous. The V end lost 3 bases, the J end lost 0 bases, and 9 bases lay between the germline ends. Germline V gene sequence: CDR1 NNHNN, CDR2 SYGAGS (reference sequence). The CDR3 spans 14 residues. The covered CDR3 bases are TGTGCCAGCGGTGTTCACAGTGCAAACACA. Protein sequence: CASGVHSANT. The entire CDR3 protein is CASGVHSANTEVFF.

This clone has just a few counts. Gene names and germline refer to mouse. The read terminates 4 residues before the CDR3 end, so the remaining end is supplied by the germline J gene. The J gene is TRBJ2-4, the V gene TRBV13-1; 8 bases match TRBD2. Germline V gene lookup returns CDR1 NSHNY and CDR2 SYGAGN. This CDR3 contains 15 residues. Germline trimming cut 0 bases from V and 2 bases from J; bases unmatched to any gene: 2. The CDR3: CASSDELGVQNTLYF. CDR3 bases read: TGTGCCAGCAGTGATGAACTGGGGGTTCAAAAC.

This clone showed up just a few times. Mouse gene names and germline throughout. CDR3 residues: CASGPLGGRDQDTQYF. Partial CDR3 DNA: TGTGCCAGCGGCCCGTTGGGGGGGCGCGACCAAGAC. The V call is TRBV13-2, the J call TRBJ2-5; 9 bases align to TRBD2. Coverage ceases 4 residues before the CDR3 finishes, and the germline J gene fills in the end. The CDR3 spans 16 residues. V lost 5 bases, J lost 1 base, and 8 bases stayed unmatched. The germline gives CDR1 NNHNN, CDR2 SYGAGS (reference sequence).

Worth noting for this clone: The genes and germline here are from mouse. The CDR3 DNA, read in part, is TGCACCTGCAGTGCGAGGAGGGGGCAGAGCACA. As protein: CTCSARRGQST. The CDR3, in full, reads CTCSARRGQSTEVFF. The V gene is TRBV1, the J gene TRBJ1-1; TRBD1 agrees at 7 bases. The read ends 4 residues early relative to the CDR3; the germline J gene fills the gap. The CDR3 covers 15 residues. Germline V gene sequence: CDR1 NSQYPW, CDR2 LRSPGD (reference sequence). V trimming: 3 bases; J trimming: 4 bases; junction bases outside the gene matches: 8.

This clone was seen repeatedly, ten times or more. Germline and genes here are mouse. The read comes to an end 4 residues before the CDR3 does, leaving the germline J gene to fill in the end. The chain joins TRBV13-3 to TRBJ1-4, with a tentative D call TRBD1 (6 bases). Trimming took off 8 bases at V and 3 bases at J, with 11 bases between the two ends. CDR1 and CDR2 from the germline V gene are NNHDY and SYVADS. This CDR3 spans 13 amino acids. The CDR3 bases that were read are TGTGCCAGGAGGACAGTGGCCAACGAA. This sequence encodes CARRTVANE. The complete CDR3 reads CARRTVANERLFF. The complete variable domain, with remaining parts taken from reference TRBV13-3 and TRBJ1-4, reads EAAVTQSPRSKVAVTGGKVTLSCHQTNNHDYMYWYRQDTGHGLRLIHYSYVADSTEKGDIPDGYKASRPSQENFSLILELASLSQTAVYFCARRTVANERLFFGHGTKLSVL.

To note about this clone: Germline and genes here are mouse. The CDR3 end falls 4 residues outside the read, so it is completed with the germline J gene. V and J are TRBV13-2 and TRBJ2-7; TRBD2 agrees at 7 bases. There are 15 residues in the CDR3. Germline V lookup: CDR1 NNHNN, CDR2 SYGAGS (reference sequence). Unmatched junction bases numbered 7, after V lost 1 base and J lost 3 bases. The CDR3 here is CASGDPLGRIYEQYF. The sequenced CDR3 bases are TGTGCCAGCGGTGATCCACTGGGGCGAATCTAT.

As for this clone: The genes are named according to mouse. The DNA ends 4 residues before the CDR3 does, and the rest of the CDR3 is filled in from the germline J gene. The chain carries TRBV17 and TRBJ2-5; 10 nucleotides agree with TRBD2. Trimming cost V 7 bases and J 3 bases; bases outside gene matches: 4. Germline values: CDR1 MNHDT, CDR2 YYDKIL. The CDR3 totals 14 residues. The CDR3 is CASIRLGGQDTQYF. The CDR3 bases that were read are TGTGCTAGCATTCGACTGGGGGGTCAAGAC.

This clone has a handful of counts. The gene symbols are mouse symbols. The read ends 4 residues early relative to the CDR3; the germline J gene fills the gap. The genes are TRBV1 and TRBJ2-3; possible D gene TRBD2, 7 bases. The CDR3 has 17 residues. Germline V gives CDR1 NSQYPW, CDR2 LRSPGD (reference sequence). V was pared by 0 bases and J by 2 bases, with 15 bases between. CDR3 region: CTCSADIGGRDAETLYF. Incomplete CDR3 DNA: TGCACCTGCAGTGCAGATATAGGGGGGCGGGATGCAGAA.

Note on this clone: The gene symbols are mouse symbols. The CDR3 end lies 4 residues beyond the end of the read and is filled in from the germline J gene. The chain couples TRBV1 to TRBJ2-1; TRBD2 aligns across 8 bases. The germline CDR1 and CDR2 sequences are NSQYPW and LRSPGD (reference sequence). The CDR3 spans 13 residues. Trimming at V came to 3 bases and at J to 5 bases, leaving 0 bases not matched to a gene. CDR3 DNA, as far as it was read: TGCACCTGCAGTGCCTGGGGGGATGCT. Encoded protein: CTCSAWGDA. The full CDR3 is CTCSAWGDAEQFF.

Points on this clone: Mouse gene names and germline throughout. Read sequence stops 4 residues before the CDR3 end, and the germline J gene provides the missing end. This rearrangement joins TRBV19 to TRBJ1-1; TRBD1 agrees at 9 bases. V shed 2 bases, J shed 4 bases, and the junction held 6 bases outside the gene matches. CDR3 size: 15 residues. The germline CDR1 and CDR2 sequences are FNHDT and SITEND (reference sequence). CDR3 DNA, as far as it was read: TGTGCCAGCAGTATCACAGGGGGCGGAGGCACA. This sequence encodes CASSITGGGGT. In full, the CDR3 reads CASSITGGGGTEVFF.

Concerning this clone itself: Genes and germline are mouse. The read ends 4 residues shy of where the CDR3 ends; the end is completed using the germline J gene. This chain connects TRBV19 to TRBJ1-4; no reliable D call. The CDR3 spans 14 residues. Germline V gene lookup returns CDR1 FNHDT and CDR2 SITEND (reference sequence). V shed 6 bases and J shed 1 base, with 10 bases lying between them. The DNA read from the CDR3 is TGTGCCAGCACCAACTGGAGTTCCAACGAA. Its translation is CASTNWSSNE. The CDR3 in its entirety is CASTNWSSNERLFF.

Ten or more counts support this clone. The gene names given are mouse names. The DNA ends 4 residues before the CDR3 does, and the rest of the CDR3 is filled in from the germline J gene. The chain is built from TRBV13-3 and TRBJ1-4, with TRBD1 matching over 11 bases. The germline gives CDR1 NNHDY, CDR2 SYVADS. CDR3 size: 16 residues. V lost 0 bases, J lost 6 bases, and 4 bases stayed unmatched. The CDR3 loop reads CASSDEDRGRDERLFF. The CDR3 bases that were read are TGTGCCAGCAGTGATGAGGACAGGGGGCGCGACGAA.

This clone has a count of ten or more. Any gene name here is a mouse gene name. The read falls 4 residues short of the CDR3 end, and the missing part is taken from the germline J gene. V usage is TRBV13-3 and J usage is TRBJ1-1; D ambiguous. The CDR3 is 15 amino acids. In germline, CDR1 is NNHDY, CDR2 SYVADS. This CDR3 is CASSDSSVGLGEVFF. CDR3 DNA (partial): TGTGCCAGCAGTGATAGTTCCGTCGGACTGGGA.

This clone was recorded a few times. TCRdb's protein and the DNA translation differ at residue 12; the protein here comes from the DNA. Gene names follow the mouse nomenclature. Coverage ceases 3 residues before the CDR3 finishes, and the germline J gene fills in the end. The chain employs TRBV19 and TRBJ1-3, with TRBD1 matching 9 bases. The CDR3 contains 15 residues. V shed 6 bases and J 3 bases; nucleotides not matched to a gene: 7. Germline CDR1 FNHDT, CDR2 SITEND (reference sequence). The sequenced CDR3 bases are TGTGCCAGCACCACAGGGGGCGCATATGGAAATACG. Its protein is CASTTGGAYGNT. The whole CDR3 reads CASTTGGAYGNTLYF.

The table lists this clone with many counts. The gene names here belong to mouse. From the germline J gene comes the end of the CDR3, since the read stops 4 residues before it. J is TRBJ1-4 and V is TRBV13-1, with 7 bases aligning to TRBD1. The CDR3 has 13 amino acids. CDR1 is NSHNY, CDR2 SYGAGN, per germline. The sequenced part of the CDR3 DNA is TGTGCCAGCAGTGATGGGACAGGCGAA. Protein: CASSDGTGE. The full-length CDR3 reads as CASSDGTGERLFF.

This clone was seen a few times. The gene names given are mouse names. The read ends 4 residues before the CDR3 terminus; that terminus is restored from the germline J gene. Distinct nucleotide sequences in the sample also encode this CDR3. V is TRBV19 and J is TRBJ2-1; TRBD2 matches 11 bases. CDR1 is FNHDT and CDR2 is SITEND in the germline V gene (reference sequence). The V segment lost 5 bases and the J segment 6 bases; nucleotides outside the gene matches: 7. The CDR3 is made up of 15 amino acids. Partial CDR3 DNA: TGTGCCAGCAGCCCCGGGACTGGGGGAGGTGCT. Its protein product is CASSPGTGGGA. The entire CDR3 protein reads CASSPGTGGGAEQFF.

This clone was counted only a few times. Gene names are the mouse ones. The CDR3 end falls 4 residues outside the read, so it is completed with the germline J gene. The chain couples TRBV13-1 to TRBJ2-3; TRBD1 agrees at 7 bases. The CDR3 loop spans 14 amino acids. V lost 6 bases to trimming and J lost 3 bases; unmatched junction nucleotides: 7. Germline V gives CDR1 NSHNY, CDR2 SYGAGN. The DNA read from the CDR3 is TGTGCCAGCAAGGACAGGTTGGGAGCAGAA. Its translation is CASKDRLGAE. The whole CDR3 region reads CASKDRLGAETLYF.

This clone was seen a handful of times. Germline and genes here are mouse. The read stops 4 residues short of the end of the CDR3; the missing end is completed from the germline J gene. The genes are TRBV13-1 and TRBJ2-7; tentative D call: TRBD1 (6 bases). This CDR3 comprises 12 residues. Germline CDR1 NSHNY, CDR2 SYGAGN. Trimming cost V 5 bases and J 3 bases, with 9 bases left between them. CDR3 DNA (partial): TGTGCCAGCAGGGACAGTCGCTAT. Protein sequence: CASRDSRY. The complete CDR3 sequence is CASRDSRYEQYF.

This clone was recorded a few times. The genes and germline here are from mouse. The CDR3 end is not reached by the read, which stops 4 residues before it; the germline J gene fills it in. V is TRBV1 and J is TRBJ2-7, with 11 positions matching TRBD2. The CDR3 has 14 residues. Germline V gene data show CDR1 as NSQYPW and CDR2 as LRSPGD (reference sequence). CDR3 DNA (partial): TGCACCTGCAGCCGGGACTGGGGGTCTTAT. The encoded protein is CTCSRDWGSY. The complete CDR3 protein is CTCSRDWGSYEQYF. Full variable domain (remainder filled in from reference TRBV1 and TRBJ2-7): VTLLEQNPRWRLVPRGQAVNLRCILKNSQYPWMSWYQQDLQKQLQWLFTLRSPGDKEVKSLPGADYLATRVTDTELRLQVANMSQGRTLYCTCSRDWGSYEQYFGPGTRLTVL.